The next 26 T cell receptor beta chains were all read from a single sample in a study of graft-versus-host responses after intestinal transplantation (dated by TCRdb to the early 2020s). Library preparation used the immunoSEQ multiplex PCR assay. TCRdb's version of the immuneACCESS table is confined to in-frame rearrangements and falls short of the full clone set. An unresolved V gene accounts for under half of the shortfall where checked; the remainder is of unknown origin. The sample table shows over 20,000 clones, and roughly 92% are seen once. The ten largest clones represent 43% of the sample. The material sequenced was PBMCs, taken roughly 270 days after intestinal transplant. These receptors were obtained from a human patient who received an intestinal transplant, so some T cells may come from the graft donor.

This clone has only one observation. The gene calls are TRBV6-1 and TRBJ2-7; TRBD1 aligns across 7 bases. After removal of 5 bases from V and 0 bases from J, the junction contained 7 bases not matched to a gene. Germline CDR1 reads MNHNS; CDR2 reads SASEGT. This CDR3 comprises 15 residues. The CDR3 spells CASSLTGVPSYEQYF. The CDR3 coding sequence is TGTGCCAGCAGTCTAACAGGGGTCCCCTCCTACGAGCAGTACTTC.

The chain recombines TRBV9 with TRBJ2-1, with 11 positions matching TRBD2. J was trimmed by 3 bases and V by 4 bases; bases with no gene match: 6. The germline CDR1 and CDR2 sequences are SGDLS and YYNGEE. This CDR3 is 16 amino acids long. The CDR3 loop is CASSRTGTSGYNEQFF. The CDR3 nucleotides are TGTGCCAGCAGCAGAACCGGGACTAGCGGCTACAATGAGCAGTTCTTC.

The chain joins TRBV28 to TRBJ2-1; D may be TRBD1 (6 bases). Trimming left V 5 bases short and J 0 bases short, with 32 bases between. CDR1 is MDHEN and CDR2 is SYDVKM in the germline V gene. CDR3 length: 22 residues. CDR3 nucleotides: TGTGCCAGCAGTCATACCCTTCGACCCACGTCTCTAACAGGGAGCTCCTACAATGAGCAGTTCTTC. Translating it yields CASSHTLRPTSLTGSSYNEQFF.

The V call is TRBV19, the J call TRBJ1-2; D gene unclear. V lost 4 bases, J lost 1 base, and 4 bases lay in between. The CDR3 is 12 residues long. The V gene's germline CDR1 is LNHDA and CDR2 SQIVND (reference sequence). DNA of the CDR3: TGTGCCAGTAGTAGGGGTAACTATGGCTACACCTTC. Protein sequence: CASSRGNYGYTF.

The V and J genes are TRBV13 and TRBJ2-7; no clear D gene. Germline-derived CDR1 and CDR2 are PRHDT and FYEKMQ (reference sequence). The CDR3 runs to 16 residues. V was clipped by 2 bases and J by 2 bases, with 16 bases between them. This CDR3 is CASSLRDWARTYEQYF. CDR3 DNA: TGTGCCAGCAGCTTAAGAGACTGGGCCCGAACCTACGAGCAGTACTTC.

This clone was found once. This chain uses TRBV5-6 with TRBJ2-7; no firm D call. The germline V gene encodes CDR1 SGHDT and CDR2 YYEEEE. V lost 2 bases, J lost 1 base, and 10 bases lay in between. This CDR3 comprises 14 residues. This CDR3 is CASSFKTESYEQYF. In DNA form, the CDR3 reads TGTGCCAGCAGCTTCAAAACGGAGTCCTACGAGCAGTACTTC.

This sequence joins TRBV25-1 and TRBJ2-6; D is ambiguous. The CDR3 contains 13 residues. CDR1 is MGHDK and CDR2 is SYGVNS in the germline V gene. V was pared by 6 bases and J by 4 bases, with 7 bases between. Written as DNA, the CDR3 is TGTGCCAGCAGCGCCCCGGGGGCCAACGTCCTGACTTTC. Translating it yields CASSAPGANVLTF.

CDR3: CASSLSGQGNTEAFF. CDR3 nucleotides: TGCGCCAGCAGCTTATCGGGACAGGGGAACACTGAAGCTTTCTTT. The chain couples TRBV5-1 to TRBJ1-1; 9 bases map to TRBD1. This CDR3 spans 15 amino acids. V gave up 2 bases and J gave up 1 base; unmatched junction bases: 3. Per germline, CDR1 SGHRS and CDR2 YFSETQ.

The chain uses TRBV19 and TRBJ2-7; 11 bases agree with TRBD1. Germline-derived CDR1 and CDR2 are LNHDA and SQIVND (reference sequence). The junction had 5 bases not matched to a gene; V was cut back by 9 bases and J by 4 bases. The CDR3 runs to 13 residues. The CDR3 coding sequence is TGTGCCAGCCGTGGGACAGGGGGGTACGAGCAGTACTTC. Protein product: CASRGTGGYEQYF.

V and J are TRBV7-8 and TRBJ1-4; D remains unclear. This CDR3 comprises 15 residues. Looked up from germline, CDR1 is SGHVS and CDR2 is FQNEAQ. The V gene lost 3 bases and the J gene lost 2 bases, with 10 bases spanning the gap. The CDR3 nucleotides are TGTGCCAGCAGCTTGCAAGGACGTACTAATGAAAAACTGTTTTTT. As protein: CASSLQGRTNEKLFF.

This clone was counted only a few times. This sequence joins TRBV25-1 and TRBJ2-7; D is perhaps TRBD1 (6 bases). V gave up 5 bases and J gave up 3 bases, with 14 bases separating them. CDR1 is MGHDK and CDR2 is SYGVNS in the germline V gene. This CDR3 spans 14 amino acids. The CDR3 region has the DNA TGTGCCAGCAGTAGGAAACAGGGCCTCTACGAGCAGTACTTC. Translation gives CASSRKQGLYEQYF.

The gene calls are TRBV5-1 and TRBJ2-7, with D perhaps TRBD1 or TRBD2 (6 bases each). The CDR3 is 13 residues long. The germline V and J ends were trimmed by 4 bases and 6 bases, with 14 bases remaining between them. Per the germline V gene, CDR1 is SGHRS and CDR2 is YFSETQ. The DNA of the CDR3 is TGCGCCAGCAGCCATGGAGGGACAACCGAGCAGTACTTC. This gives the protein CASSHGGTTEQYF.

The genes are TRBV5-6 and TRBJ2-5; no firm D call. Germline V gene sequence: CDR1 SGHDT, CDR2 YYEEEE. The length of the CDR3 is 13 residues. V was shortened by 0 bases and J by 4 bases, with 7 bases between the two germline ends. Here the CDR3 DNA reads TGTGCCAGCAGCTTGGACGTAGGAGAGACCCAGTACTTC. Translating gives CASSLDVGETQYF. The full variable domain, with the rest looked up from reference TRBV5-6 and TRBJ2-5, is DAGVTQSPTHLIKTRGQQVTLRCSPKSGHDTVSWYQQALGQGPQFIFQYYEEEERQRGNFPDRFSGHQFPNYSSELNVNALLLGDSALYLCASSLDVGETQYFGPGTRLLVL.

Comments on this clone: Germline and junction disagree at one end, which may indicate a read error. The chain carries TRBV30 and TRBJ2-7, with D possibly being TRBD2 (6 bases). Germline-derived CDR1 and CDR2 are GTSNPN and SVGIG (reference sequence). This CDR3 comprises 12 residues. This CDR3 is CAGSRLGGEQYF. The CDR3, as DNA: TGTGCCGGGAGCCGATTGGGGGGCGAGCAGTACTTC. The full variable domain, completed using reference TRBV30 and TRBJ2-7, is SQTIHQWPATLVQPVGSPLSLECTVEGTSNPNLYWYRQAAGRGLQLLFYSVGIGQISSEVPQNLSASRPQDRQFILSSKKLLLSDSGFYLCAGSRLGGEQYFGPGTRLTVT.

The chain links TRBV27 to TRBJ2-2; 13 bases match TRBD2. Germline CDR1 reads MNHEY; CDR2 reads SMNVEV (reference sequence). J lost 5 bases, V lost 6 bases, and 9 bases had no gene match. The CDR3 is 17 residues long. The CDR3 spells CASRGTSGMRRTGELFF. The CDR3 bases are TGTGCCAGCAGGGGGACTAGCGGGATGAGACGGACCGGGGAGCTGTTTTTT.

The chain recombines TRBV28 with TRBJ2-1; D is uncertain. Trimming removed 5 bases from V and 12 bases from J, with 17 bases in between. The germline V gene encodes CDR1 MDHEN and CDR2 SYDVKM. The CDR3 has 13 amino acids. The CDR3 nucleotides read TGTGCCAGCAGTCCCCCGACCGCTTGGGGGCAGTTCTTC. Amino acids: CASSPPTAWGQFF. Based on the CDR3 plus reference TRBV28 and TRBJ2-1, the full variable domain is DVKVTQSSRYLVKRTGEKVFLECVQDMDHENMFWYRQDPGLGLRLIYFSYDVKMKEKGDIPEGYSVSREKKERFSLILESASTNQTSMYLCASSPPTAWGQFFGPGTRLTVL.

This clone was picked up one time. CDR3 sequence reads: CASSIGTSGWGGTDTQYF. Written as DNA, the CDR3 is TGTGCCAGCAGCATCGGGACTAGCGGGTGGGGAGGGACAGATACGCAGTATTTT. V gene TRBV28 combines with J gene TRBJ2-3; 12 bases align to TRBD2. The CDR3 runs 18 residues. Germline lookup yields CDR1 MDHEN and CDR2 SYDVKM. After removal of 6 bases from V and 3 bases from J, the junction contained 13 bases not matched to a gene. Combining the CDR3 with reference TRBV28 and TRBJ2-3 gives the whole variable domain DVKVTQSSRYLVKRTGEKVFLECVQDMDHENMFWYRQDPGLGLRLIYFSYDVKMKEKGDIPEGYSVSREKKERFSLILESASTNQTSMYLCASSIGTSGWGGTDTQYFGPGTRLTVL.

The chain employs TRBV27 and TRBJ2-7; D unresolved. This CDR3 has 17 residues. Between the trimmed V and J ends, which lost 5 bases and 2 bases, there was a span of 22 bases. Germline CDR1 MNHEY, CDR2 SMNVEV (reference sequence). CDR3 in DNA: TGTGCCAGCAGTCCCATCTTGACGCATGGTGGAACCTACGAGCAGTACTTC. The encoded protein is CASSPILTHGGTYEQYF.

The chain employs TRBV19 and TRBJ2-7, with a possible D match to TRBD2 (5 bases). There are 14 residues in the CDR3. CDR1 is LNHDA and CDR2 is SQIVND in the germline V gene (reference sequence). V was pared by 0 bases and J by 1 base, with 7 bases between. The CDR3 spells CASSIERTSYEQYF. DNA of the CDR3: TGTGCCAGTAGTATAGAGCGGACTTCCTACGAGCAGTACTTC. The full variable domain, in which reference TRBV19 and TRBJ2-7 provide the parts outside the CDR3, is DGGITQSPKYLFRKEGQNVTLSCEQNLNHDAMYWYRQDPGQGLRLIYYSQIVNDFQKGDIAEGYSVSREKKESFPLTVTSAQKNPTAFYLCASSIERTSYEQYFGPGTRLTVT.

This clone occurred once. The genes are TRBV18 and TRBJ2-5; D is perhaps TRBD1 (5 bases). The germline V gene has CDR1 KGHSH and CDR2 LQKENI. The CDR3 is 13 amino acids. Trimming removed 1 base at V and 5 bases at J, with 8 bases between. CDR3 DNA: TGTGCCAGCTCACCACGGGGCGATGAGACCCAGTACTTC. Its translation: CASSPRGDETQYF.

The J gene is TRBJ1-3, the V gene TRBV9; D is uncertain. V lost 0 bases and J lost 0, with 13 bases in between. The CDR3 consists of 17 residues. Looked up from germline, CDR1 is SGDLS and CDR2 is YYNGEE. CDR3 residues: CASSVVPGPNSGNTIYF. As DNA, the CDR3 is TGTGCCAGCAGCGTAGTTCCGGGCCCCAACTCTGGAAACACCATATATTTT.

The rearrangement links TRBV19 to TRBJ1-5, with TRBD1 identical over 7 bases. The CDR3 has 15 amino acids. J gave up 3 bases and V 10 bases, and 12 bases lay outside the gene matches. Germline V lookup: CDR1 LNHDA, CDR2 SQIVND (reference sequence). The CDR3 region is CATRQGWGANQPQHF. In DNA form, the CDR3 reads TGTGCCACCAGACAGGGTTGGGGGGCCAATCAGCCCCAGCATTTT.

The chain is built from TRBV5-4 and TRBJ2-7; TRBD1 matches at 11 bases. Trimming cost V 3 bases and J 0 bases; bases outside gene matches: 5. This CDR3 contains 16 residues. CDR1 is SGHNT, CDR2 YYREEE, per germline (reference sequence). The CDR3 protein is CASSSGQGALSYEQYF. In DNA, the CDR3 is TGTGCCAGCAGCTCCGGACAGGGGGCCCTCTCCTACGAGCAGTACTTC.

The V and J genes are TRBV7-9 and TRBJ1-1, with 8 bases aligning to TRBD1. There are 16 residues in the CDR3. V gave up 6 bases and J gave up 1 base; unmatched junction bases: 10. CDR1 and CDR2 from the germline V gene are SEHNR and FQNEAQ (reference sequence). CDR3 coding DNA: TGTGCCAGCAGAGCCATGGGACAGGCCTCGAACACTGAAGCTTTCTTT. The encoded protein is CASRAMGQASNTEAFF.

V gene TRBV29-1 combines with J gene TRBJ1-1; D gene ambiguous. This CDR3 contains 13 residues. The germline gives CDR1 SQVTM, CDR2 ANQGSEA. V lost 3 bases and J lost 7, with 15 bases in between. CDR3 nucleotide sequence: TGCAGCGTTGAGCCTATGGGAGACTATGAAGCTTTCTTT. It encodes CSVEPMGDYEAFF.

This chain uses TRBV2 with TRBJ2-1; 8 nucleotides agree with TRBD2. Germline CDR1 SNHLY, CDR2 FYNNEI. The CDR3 is 13 amino acids. Trimming removed 9 bases from V and 7 bases from J; junction bases left unmatched: 8. The CDR3 DNA is TGTGCCAGTCTTCCGGGAGGGGGAAATGAGCAGTTCTTC. Protein: CASLPGGGNEQFF.